The clone carrying this T cell receptor (beta chain) was picked up one time. Sample-barcoded 5' priming and a J-beta primer mix drove a second PCR of about 7 to 12 cycles. Unique molecular identifiers of 12 random nucleotides labeled each cDNA. TCRdb redid the calling of the 5' RACE reads with MiXCR, one entry per CDR3 protein. The data contain about 1,400,000 distinct CDR3 sequences, 45% to 70% of them singletons. This sample stems from a study of blood T cells in healthy people across ages. The CDR3 totals 17 residues. Germline V CDR1 and CDR2: MGHRA, YSYEKL. V dropped 1 base and J dropped 1 base, with 14 bases sitting between them.

The source material was blood. This chain uses TRBV4-1 with TRBJ1-5; no reliable D call. This TCR was sampled from a man between 18 and 35 years old in good health. CDR3 coding DNA: TGCGCCAGCAGCCAAGGAGGACTCGGAATAAGCAATCAGCCCCAGCATTTT. Amino acids: CASSQGGLGISNQPQHF.